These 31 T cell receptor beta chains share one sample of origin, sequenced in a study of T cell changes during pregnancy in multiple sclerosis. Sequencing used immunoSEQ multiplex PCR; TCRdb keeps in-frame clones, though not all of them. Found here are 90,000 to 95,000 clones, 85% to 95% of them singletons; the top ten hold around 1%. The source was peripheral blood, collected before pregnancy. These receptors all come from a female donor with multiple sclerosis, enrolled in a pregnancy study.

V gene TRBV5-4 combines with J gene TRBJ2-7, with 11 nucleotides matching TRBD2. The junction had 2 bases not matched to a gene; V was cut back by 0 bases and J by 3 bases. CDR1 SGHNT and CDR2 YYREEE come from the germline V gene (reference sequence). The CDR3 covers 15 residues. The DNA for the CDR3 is TGTGCCAGCAGCTTGGGGACTAGCGGGCTCTACGAGCAGTACTTC. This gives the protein CASSLGTSGLYEQYF. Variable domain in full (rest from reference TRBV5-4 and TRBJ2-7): ETGVTQSPTHLIKTRGQQVTLRCSSQSGHNTVSWYQQALGQGPQFIFQYYREEENGRGNFPPRFSGLQFPNYSSELNVNALELDDSALYLCASSLGTSGLYEQYFGPGTRLTVT.

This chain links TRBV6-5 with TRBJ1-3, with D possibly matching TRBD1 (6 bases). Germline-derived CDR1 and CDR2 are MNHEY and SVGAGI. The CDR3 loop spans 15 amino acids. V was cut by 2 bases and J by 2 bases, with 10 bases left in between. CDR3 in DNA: TGTGCCAGCAGTTACACAGGGCCCGCTGGAAACACCATATATTTT. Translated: CASSYTGPAGNTIYF.

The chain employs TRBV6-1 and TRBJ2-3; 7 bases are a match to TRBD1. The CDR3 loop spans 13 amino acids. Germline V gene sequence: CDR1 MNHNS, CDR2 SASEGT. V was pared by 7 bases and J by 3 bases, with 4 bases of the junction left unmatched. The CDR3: CASTTTGTDTQYF. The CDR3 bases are TGTGCCAGCACCACGACAGGGACAGATACGCAGTATTTT.

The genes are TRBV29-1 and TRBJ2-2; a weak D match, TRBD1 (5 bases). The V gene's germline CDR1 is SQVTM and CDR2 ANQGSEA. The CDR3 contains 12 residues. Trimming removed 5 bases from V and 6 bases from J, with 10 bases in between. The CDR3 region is CSVSRVAGELFF. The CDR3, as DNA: TGCAGCGTTTCCAGGGTTGCCGGGGAGCTGTTTTTT.

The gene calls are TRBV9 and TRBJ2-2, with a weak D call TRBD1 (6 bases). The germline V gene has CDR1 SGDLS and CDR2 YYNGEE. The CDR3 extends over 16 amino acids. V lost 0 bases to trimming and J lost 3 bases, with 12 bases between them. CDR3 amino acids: CASSVGGTGYTGELFF. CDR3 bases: TGTGCCAGCAGCGTAGGAGGCACAGGGTACACCGGGGAGCTGTTTTTT.

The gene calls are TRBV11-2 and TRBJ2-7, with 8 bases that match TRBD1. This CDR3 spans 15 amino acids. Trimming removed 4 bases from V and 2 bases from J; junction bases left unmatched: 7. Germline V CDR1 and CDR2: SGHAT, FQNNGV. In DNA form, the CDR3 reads TGTGCCAGCAGCTCGCCAAACAGGGGGGCCTACGAGCAGTACTTC. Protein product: CASSSPNRGAYEQYF.

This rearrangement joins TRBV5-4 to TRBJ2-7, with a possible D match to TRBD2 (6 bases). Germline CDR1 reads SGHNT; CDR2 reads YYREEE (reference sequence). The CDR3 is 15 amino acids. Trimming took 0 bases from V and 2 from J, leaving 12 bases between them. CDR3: CASSLAGAATYEQYF. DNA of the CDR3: TGTGCCAGCAGCTTGGCGGGAGCGGCTACCTACGAGCAGTACTTC.

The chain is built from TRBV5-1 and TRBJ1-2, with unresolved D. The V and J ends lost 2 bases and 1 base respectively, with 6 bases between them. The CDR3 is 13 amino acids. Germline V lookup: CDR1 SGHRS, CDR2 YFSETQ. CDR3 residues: CASSFGDNYGYTF. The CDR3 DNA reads TGCGCCAGCAGCTTCGGGGATAACTATGGCTACACCTTC.

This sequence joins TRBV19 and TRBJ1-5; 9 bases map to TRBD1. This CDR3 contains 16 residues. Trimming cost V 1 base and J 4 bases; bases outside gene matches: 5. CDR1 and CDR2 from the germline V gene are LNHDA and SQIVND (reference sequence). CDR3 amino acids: CASSIVFDRGNQPQHF. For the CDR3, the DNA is TGTGCCAGTAGTATAGTTTTCGACAGGGGGAATCAGCCCCAGCATTTT.

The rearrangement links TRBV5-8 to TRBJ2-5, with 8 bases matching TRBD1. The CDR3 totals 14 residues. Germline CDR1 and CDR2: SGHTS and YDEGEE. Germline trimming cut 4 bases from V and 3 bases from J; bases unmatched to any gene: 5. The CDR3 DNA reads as TGTGCCAGCAGCCCCCGGGACAGGAAAGAGACCCAGTACTTC. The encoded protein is CASSPRDRKETQYF.

The CDR3 loop is CASSLSSGGVFSYEQYF. The DNA of the CDR3 is TGTGCCAGCAGCTTAAGTAGCGGGGGGGTTTTCTCCTACGAGCAGTACTTC. The V gene is TRBV5-4, the J gene TRBJ2-7; 11 bases are a match to TRBD2. With 2 bases clipped from V and 0 bases from J, the junction kept 7 bases outside the gene matches. This CDR3 is built from 17 residues. Germline CDR1 and CDR2: SGHNT and YYREEE (reference sequence).

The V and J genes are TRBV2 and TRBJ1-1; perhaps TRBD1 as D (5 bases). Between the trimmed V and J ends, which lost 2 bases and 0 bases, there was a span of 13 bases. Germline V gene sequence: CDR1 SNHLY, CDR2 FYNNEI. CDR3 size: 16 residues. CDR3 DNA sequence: TGTGCCAGCAGTGAACAGGGCGGAGTCATGAACACTGAAGCTTTCTTT. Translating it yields CASSEQGGVMNTEAFF.

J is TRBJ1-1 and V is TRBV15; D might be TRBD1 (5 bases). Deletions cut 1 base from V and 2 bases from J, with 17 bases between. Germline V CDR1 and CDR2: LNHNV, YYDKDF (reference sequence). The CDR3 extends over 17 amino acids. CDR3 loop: CATSRGNPLTVNTEAFF. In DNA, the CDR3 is TGTGCCACCAGCAGAGGTAACCCCTTGACAGTTAACACTGAAGCTTTCTTT. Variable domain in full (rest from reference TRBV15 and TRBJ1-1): DAMVIQNPRYQVTQFGKPVTLSCSQTLNHNVMYWYQQKSSQAPKLLFHYYDKDFNNEADTPDNFQSRRPNTSFCFLDIRSPGLGDTAMYLCATSRGNPLTVNTEAFFGQGTRLTVV.

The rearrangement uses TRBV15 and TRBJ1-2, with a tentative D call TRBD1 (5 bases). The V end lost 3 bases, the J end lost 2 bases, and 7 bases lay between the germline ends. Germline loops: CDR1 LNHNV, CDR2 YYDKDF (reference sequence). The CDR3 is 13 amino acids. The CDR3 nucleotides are TGTGCCACCAGCAGCAGACAGAACTATGGCTACACCTTC. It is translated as CATSSRQNYGYTF.

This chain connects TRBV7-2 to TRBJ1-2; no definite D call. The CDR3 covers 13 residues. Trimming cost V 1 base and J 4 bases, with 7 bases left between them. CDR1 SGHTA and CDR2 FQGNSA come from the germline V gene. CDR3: CASSLEPSYGYTF. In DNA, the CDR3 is TGTGCCAGCAGCTTAGAACCGAGCTATGGCTACACCTTC.

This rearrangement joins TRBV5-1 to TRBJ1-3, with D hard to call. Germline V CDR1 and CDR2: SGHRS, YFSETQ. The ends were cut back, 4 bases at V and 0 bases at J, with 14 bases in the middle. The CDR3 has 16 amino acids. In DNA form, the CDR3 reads TGCGCCAGCAGCCCGGGGATTGAGAACTCTGGAAACACCATATATTTT. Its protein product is CASSPGIENSGNTIYF.

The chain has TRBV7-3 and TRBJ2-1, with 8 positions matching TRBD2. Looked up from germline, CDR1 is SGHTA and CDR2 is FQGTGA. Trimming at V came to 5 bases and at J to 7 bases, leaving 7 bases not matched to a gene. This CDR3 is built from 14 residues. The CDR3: CASSPQSGSNEQFF. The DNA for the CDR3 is TGTGCCAGCAGCCCCCAGAGCGGGAGTAATGAGCAGTTCTTC.

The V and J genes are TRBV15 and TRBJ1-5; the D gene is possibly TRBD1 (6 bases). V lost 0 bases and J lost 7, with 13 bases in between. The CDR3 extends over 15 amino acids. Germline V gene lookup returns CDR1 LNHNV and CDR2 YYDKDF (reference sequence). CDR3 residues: CATSRELQGNQPQHF. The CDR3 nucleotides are TGTGCCACCAGCAGAGAGTTACAGGGAAACCAGCCCCAGCATTTT.

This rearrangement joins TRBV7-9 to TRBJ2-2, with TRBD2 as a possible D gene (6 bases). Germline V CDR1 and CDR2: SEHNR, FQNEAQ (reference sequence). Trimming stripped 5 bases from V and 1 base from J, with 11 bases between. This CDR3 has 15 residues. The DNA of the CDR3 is TGTGCCAGCAGCCCGGGAGACTGGAACACCGGGGAGCTGTTTTTT. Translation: CASSPGDWNTGELFF.

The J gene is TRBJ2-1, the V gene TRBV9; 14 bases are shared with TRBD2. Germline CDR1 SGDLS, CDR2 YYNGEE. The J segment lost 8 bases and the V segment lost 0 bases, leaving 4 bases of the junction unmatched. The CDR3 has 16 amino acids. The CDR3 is CASSVVTSGRAHEQFF. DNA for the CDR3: TGTGCCAGCAGCGTAGTGACTAGCGGGAGGGCACATGAGCAGTTCTTC.

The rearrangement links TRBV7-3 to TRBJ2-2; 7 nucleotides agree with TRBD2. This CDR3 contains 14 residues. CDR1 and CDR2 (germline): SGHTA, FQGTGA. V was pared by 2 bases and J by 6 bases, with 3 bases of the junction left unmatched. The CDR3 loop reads CASSLPGRAGELFF. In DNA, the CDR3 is TGTGCCAGCAGCTTACCGGGGAGGGCCGGGGAGCTGTTTTTT.

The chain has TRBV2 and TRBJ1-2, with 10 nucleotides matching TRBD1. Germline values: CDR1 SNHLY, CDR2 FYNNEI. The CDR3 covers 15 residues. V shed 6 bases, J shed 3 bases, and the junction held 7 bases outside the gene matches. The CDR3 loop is CASSFSGTGDYGYTF. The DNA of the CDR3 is TGTGCCAGCAGCTTTTCCGGGACAGGGGACTATGGCTACACCTTC.

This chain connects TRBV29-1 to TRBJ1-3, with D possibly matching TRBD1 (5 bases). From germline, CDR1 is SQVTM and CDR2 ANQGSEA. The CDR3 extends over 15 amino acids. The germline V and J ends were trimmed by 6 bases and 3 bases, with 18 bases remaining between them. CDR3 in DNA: TGCAGCGTCGCAACGATCAGGGACTATGGAAACACCATATATTTT. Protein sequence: CSVATIRDYGNTIYF.

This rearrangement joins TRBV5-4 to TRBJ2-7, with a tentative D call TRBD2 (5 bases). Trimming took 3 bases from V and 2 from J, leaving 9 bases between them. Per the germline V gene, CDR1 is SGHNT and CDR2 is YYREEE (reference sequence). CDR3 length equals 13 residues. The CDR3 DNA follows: TGTGCCAGCAGCTACCCAGCGGCCTACGAGCAGTACTTC. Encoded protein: CASSYPAAYEQYF. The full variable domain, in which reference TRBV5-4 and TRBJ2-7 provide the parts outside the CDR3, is ETGVTQSPTHLIKTRGQQVTLRCSSQSGHNTVSWYQQALGQGPQFIFQYYREEENGRGNFPPRFSGLQFPNYSSELNVNALELDDSALYLCASSYPAAYEQYFGPGTRLTVT.

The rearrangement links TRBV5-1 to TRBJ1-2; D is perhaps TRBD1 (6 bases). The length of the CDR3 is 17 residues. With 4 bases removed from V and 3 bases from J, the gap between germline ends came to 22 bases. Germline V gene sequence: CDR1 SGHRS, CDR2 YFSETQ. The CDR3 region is CASSAEGDLRMDYGYTF. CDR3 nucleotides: TGCGCCAGCAGCGCTGAGGGGGACCTCCGCATGGACTATGGCTACACCTTC.

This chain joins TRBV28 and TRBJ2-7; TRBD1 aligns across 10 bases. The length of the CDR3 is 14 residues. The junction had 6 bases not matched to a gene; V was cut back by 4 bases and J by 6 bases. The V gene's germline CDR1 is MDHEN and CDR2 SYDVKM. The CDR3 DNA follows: TGTGCCAGCAGTTCCCCCGGGACAGGGGTCGAGCAGTACTTC. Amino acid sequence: CASSSPGTGVEQYF.

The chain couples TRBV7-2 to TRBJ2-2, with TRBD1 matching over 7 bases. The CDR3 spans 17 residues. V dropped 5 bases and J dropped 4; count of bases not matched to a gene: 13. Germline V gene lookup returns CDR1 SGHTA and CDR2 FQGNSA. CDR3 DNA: TGTGCCAGCAGCCCTCGACAGGGTGTCCCCGGCACCGGGGAGCTGTTTTTT. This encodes CASSPRQGVPGTGELFF.

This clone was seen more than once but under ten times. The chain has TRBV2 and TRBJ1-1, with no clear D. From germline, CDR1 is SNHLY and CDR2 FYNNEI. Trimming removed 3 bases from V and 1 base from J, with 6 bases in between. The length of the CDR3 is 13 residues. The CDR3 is CASSDQKNTEAFF. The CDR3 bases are TGTGCCAGCAGTGACCAGAAGAACACTGAAGCTTTCTTT.

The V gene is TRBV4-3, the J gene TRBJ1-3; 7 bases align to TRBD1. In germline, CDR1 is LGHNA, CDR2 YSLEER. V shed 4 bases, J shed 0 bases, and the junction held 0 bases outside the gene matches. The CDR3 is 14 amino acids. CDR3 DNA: TGCGCCAGCAGCCGGGACAGCTCTGGAAACACCATATATTTT. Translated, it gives CASSRDSSGNTIYF.

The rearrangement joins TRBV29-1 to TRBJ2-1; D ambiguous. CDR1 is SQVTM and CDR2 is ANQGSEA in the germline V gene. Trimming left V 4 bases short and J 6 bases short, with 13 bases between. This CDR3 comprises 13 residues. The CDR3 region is CSVAKPLRNEQFF. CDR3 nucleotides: TGCAGCGTTGCGAAGCCCCTCCGCAATGAGCAGTTCTTC.

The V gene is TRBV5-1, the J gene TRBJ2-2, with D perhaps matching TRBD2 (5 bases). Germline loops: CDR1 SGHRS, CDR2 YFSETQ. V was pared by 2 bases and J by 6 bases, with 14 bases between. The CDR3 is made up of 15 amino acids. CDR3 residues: CASSLGGLGPGELFF. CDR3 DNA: TGCGCCAGCAGCTTAGGAGGACTCGGCCCCGGGGAGCTGTTTTTT. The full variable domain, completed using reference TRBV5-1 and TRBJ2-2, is KAGVTQTPRYLIKTRGQQVTLSCSPISGHRSVSWYQQTPGQGLQFLFEYFSETQRNKGNFPGRFSGRQFSNSRSEMNVSTLELGDSALYLCASSLGGLGPGELFFGEGSRLTVL.